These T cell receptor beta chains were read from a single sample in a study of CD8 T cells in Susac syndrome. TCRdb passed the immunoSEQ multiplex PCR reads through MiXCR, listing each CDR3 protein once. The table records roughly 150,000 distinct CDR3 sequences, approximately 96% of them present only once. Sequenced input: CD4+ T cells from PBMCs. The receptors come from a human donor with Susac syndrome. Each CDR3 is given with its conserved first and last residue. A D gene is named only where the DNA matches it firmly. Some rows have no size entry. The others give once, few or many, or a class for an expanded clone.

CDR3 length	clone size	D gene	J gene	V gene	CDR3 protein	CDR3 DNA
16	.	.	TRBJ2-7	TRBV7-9	CASSLARDMTGYEQYF	TGTGCCAGCAGCTTAGCCCGGGACATGACTGGCTACGAGCAGTACTTC
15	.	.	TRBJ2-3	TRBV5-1	CASSLEGSGTDTQYF	TGCGCCAGCAGCCTGGAGGGGTCTGGCACAGATACGCAGTATTTT
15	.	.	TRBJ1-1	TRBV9	CASSPRDAGNTEAFF	TGTGCCAGCAGCCCGAGGGACGCAGGGAACACTGAAGCTTTCTTT
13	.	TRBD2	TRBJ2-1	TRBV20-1	CSARGTIYNEQFF	TGCAGTGCTAGGGGGACTATCTACAATGAGCAGTTCTTC
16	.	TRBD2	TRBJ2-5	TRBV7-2	CASSFLSGGASETQYF	TGTGCCAGCAGCTTTCTAAGCGGGGGGGCGTCAGAGACCCAGTACTTC
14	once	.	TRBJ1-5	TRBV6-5	CASSGLSSNQPQHF	TGTGCCAGTTCAGGTCTCTCCAGCAATCAGCCCCAGCATTTT
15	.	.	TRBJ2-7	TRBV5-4	CASSPGTVSSYEQYF	TGTGCCAGCAGCCCAGGGACGGTGAGCTCCTACGAGCAGTACTTC
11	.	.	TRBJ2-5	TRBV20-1	CSAPRGETQYF	TGCAGTGCCCCCCGTGGAGAGACCCAGTACTTC
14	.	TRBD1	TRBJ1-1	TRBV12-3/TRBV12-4	CASNPGTGITEAFF	TGTGCCAGCAACCCCGGGACAGGGATAACTGAAGCTTTCTTT
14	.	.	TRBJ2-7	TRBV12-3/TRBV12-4	CASSFRTGSYEQYF	TGTGCCAGCAGTTTCCGAACAGGGAGCTACGAGCAGTACTTC
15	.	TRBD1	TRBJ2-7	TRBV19	CASSVPGQGPHEQYF	TGTGCCAGTAGTGTGCCGGGACAGGGACCCCACGAGCAGTACTTC
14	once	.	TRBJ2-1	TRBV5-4	CASMDTSGWNEQFF	TGTGCCAGCATGGATACCTCGGGGTGGAATGAGCAGTTCTTC
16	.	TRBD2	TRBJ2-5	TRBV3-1	CASSQDVSGGQETQYF	TGTGCCAGCAGCCAAGATGTTAGCGGGGGCCAAGAGACCCAGTACTTC
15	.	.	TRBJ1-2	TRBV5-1	CASSLDRRENYGYTF	TGCGCCAGTAGCCTGGACAGAAGGGAGAACTATGGCTACACCTTC
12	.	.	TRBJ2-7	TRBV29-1	CSVQPDAYEQYF	TGCAGCGTTCAGCCAGACGCCTACGAGCAGTACTTC
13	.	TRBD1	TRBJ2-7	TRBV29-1	CSVGTGTSYEQYF	TGCAGCGTTGGGACAGGAACCTCCTACGAGCAGTACTTC
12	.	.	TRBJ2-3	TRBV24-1	CATSDLADTQYF	TGTGCCACCAGTGATTTAGCCGATACGCAGTATTTT
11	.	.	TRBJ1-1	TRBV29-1	CSVTAHTEAFF	TGCAGTGTTACAGCCCACACTGAAGCTTTCTTT
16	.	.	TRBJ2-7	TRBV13	CASSATRRDSPYEQYF	TGTGCCAGCAGCGCCACGCGGAGGGACAGTCCGTACGAGCAGTACTTC
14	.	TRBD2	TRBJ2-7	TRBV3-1	CASSPSGGRWEQYF	TGTGCCAGCAGCCCTAGCGGGGGACGGTGGGAGCAGTACTTC
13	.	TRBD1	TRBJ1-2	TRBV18	CASSRRQGSGYTF	TGTGCCAGCTCTCGAAGACAGGGCAGTGGCTACACCTTC
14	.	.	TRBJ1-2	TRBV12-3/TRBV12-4	CASTVSGGHRGYTF	TGTGCCAGCACCGTCTCCGGGGGGCATAGGGGCTACACCTTC
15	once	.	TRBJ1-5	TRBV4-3	CASSQDLNSNQPQHF	TGCGCCAGCAGCCAAGACCTGAATTCGAATCAGCCCCAGCATTTT
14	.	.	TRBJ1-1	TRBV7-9	CASSFSSMNTEAFF	TGTGCCAGCAGCTTCTCCAGCATGAACACTGAAGCTTTCTTT
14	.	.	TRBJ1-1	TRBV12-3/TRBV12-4	CASSFQGQNTEAFF	TGTGCCAGCAGTTTCCAGGGACAGAACACTGAAGCTTTCTTT
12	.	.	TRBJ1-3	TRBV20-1	CSVQESGNTIYF	TGCAGTGTACAGGAGTCTGGAAACACCATATATTTT
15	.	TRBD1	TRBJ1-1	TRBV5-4	CASSPRQGGVTEAFF	TGTGCCAGCAGCCCCCGACAGGGAGGCGTCACTGAAGCTTTCTTT
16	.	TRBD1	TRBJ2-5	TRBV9	CASSVVGQGFGETQYF	TGTGCCAGCAGCGTAGTCGGACAGGGATTTGGAGAGACCCAGTACTTC
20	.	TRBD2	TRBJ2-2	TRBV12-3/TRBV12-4	CASISQIGSRGGGNTGELFF	TGTGCCAGCATCTCCCAGATTGGCTCGCGGGGGGGCGGGAACACCGGGGAGCTGTTTTTT
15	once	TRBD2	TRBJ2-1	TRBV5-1	CASSFSSGGVNEQFF	TGCGCCAGCAGCTTTTCAAGCGGGGGAGTCAATGAGCAGTTCTTC
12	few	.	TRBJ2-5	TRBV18	CASSPPQETQYF	TGTGCCAGCTCACCCCCCCAAGAGACCCAGTACTTC
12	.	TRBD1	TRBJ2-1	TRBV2	CASSLQGGEQFF	TGTGCCAGCAGTCTACAGGGGGGTGAGCAGTTCTTC
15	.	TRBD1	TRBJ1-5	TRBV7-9	CASSGTGGDNQPQHF	TGTGCCAGCAGCGGGACAGGGGGCGACAATCAGCCCCAGCATTTT